This is a list of T cell receptor beta chains from one sample in a study of beta chain features in type 1 diabetes. Data came from immunoSEQ multiplex PCR; TCRdb stores just in-frame clones and leaves some out. The sample lists approximately 300,000 clones, about 11% occurring once. The sequencing input was naive CD4+ T cells from blood. The receptors shown here come from a woman in her twenties or thirties in good health. CDR3s include the opening cysteine and the closing phenylalanine or tryptophan. A D gene is named only where the DNA matches it firmly. Clone size is not always given. Where it is, it says once, few, many or a class for expanded clones.

CDR3: CASRQRGDQPQHF; DNA: TGTGCCAGCAGACAACGGGGAGATCAGCCCCAGCATTTT; V: TRBV9; size: -; D: -; J: TRBJ1-5
CDR3: CASSAFSSNQPQHF; DNA: TGTGCCAGCAGTGCCTTCAGTAGCAATCAGCCCCAGCATTTT; V: TRBV2; size: few; D: -; J: TRBJ1-5
CDR3: CASSQTGQGNTGELFF; DNA: TGTGCCAGCAGTCAAACGGGACAGGGTAACACCGGGGAGCTGTTTTTT; V: TRBV28; size: few; D: TRBD1; J: TRBJ2-2
CDR3: CASSPEARQGASGYTF; DNA: TGTGCCAGCAGCCCCGAGGCCCGACAGGGGGCCTCAGGCTACACCTTC; V: TRBV9; size: -; D: TRBD1; J: TRBJ1-2
CDR3: CASSRQGNTDTQYF; DNA: TGTGCCAGCAGCCGACAGGGAAATACAGATACGCAGTATTTT; V: TRBV7-9; size: few; D: TRBD1; J: TRBJ2-3
CDR3: CAISDSVETQYF; DNA: TGTGCCATCAGTGACTCGGTAGAGACCCAGTACTTC; V: TRBV10-3; size: -; D: -; J: TRBJ2-5
CDR3: CASRDSRETQYF; DNA: TGTGCCAGCAGGGACTCTCGAGAGACCCAGTACTTC; V: TRBV6-6; size: few; D: -; J: TRBJ2-5
CDR3: CASSPRLSETQYF; DNA: TGTGCCAGCAGCCCTAGGTTGTCAGAGACCCAGTACTTC; V: TRBV7-8; size: -; D: -; J: TRBJ2-5
CDR3: CASRQGATDTQYF; DNA: TGTGCCAGCCGACAGGGGGCAACAGATACGCAGTATTTT; V: TRBV5-4; size: few; D: TRBD1; J: TRBJ2-3
CDR3: CATSRDSHNEQFF; DNA: TGTGCCACCAGCAGAGATAGTCATAATGAGCAGTTCTTC; V: TRBV15; size: -; D: -; J: TRBJ2-1
CDR3: CASSQSETSDVRNEQFF; DNA: TGTGCCAGCAGCCAATCCGAGACTAGCGACGTCCGCAATGAGCAGTTCTTC; V: TRBV4-2; size: -; D: TRBD2; J: TRBJ2-1
CDR3: CASSTRDSFNEQFF; DNA: TGTGCCAGCAGCACCCGGGACTCTTTCAATGAGCAGTTCTTC; V: TRBV7-2; size: once; D: -; J: TRBJ2-1
CDR3: CAWTLGLATGELFF; DNA: TGTGCCTGGACCCTGGGACTAGCGACCGGGGAGCTGTTTTTT; V: TRBV30; size: -; D: TRBD2; J: TRBJ2-2
CDR3: CASSIRDQETQYF; DNA: TGTGCCAGCAGCATCCGGGACCAAGAGACCCAGTACTTC; V: TRBV5-8; size: -; D: -; J: TRBJ2-5
CDR3: CASSLSGEYTDTQYF; DNA: TGCGCCAGCAGTTTGTCCGGAGAATACACAGATACGCAGTATTTT; V: TRBV5-1; size: few; D: -; J: TRBJ2-3
CDR3: CSAKGRVRSNNEQFF; DNA: TGCAGCGCCAAAGGGAGGGTGAGGTCGAACAATGAGCAGTTCTTC; V: TRBV29-1; size: few; D: TRBD2; J: TRBJ2-1
CDR3: CSTGQGASTDTQYF; DNA: TGCAGCACTGGACAGGGGGCAAGCACAGATACGCAGTATTTT; V: TRBV29-1; size: -; D: TRBD1; J: TRBJ2-3
CDR3: CASSLPMTSGTYNEQFF; DNA: TGTGCCAGCAGCTTACCGATGACTAGCGGGACATACAATGAGCAGTTCTTC; V: TRBV7-9; size: -; D: TRBD2; J: TRBJ2-1
CDR3: CASSTGLAGEQFF; DNA: TGTGCCAGCAGTACGGGACTAGCTGGTGAGCAGTTCTTC; V: TRBV27; size: few; D: TRBD2; J: TRBJ2-1
CDR3: CASSYDRWNQPQHF; DNA: TGTGCCAGTAGTTACGACAGATGGAATCAGCCCCAGCATTTT; V: TRBV19; size: -; D: -; J: TRBJ1-5
CDR3: CSGGDGGREAFF; DNA: TGCAGCGGGGGAGACGGGGGACGTGAAGCTTTCTTT; V: TRBV29-1; size: -; D: -; J: TRBJ1-1
CDR3: CSVVGRYQETQYF; DNA: TGCAGCGTTGTAGGGAGGTACCAAGAGACCCAGTACTTC; V: TRBV29-1; size: few; D: -; J: TRBJ2-5
CDR3: CSVAQGETQYF; DNA: TGCAGCGTTGCCCAGGGAGAGACCCAGTACTTC; V: TRBV29-1; size: -; D: -; J: TRBJ2-5
CDR3: CASSQVQGTGPGANVLTF; DNA: TGTGCCAGCAGCCAGGTACAGGGCACCGGACCTGGGGCCAACGTCCTGACTTTC; V: TRBV14; size: few; D: -; J: TRBJ2-6
CDR3: CSVEGGRGTYEQYF; DNA: TGCAGCGTTGAAGGGGGGCGAGGGACCTACGAGCAGTACTTC; V: TRBV29-1; size: -; D: -; J: TRBJ2-7
CDR3: CASSSVDRGFYNEQFF; DNA: TGCGCCAGCAGCTCGGTGGACAGGGGGTTTTACAATGAGCAGTTCTTC; V: TRBV5-1; size: -; D: TRBD1; J: TRBJ2-1
CDR3: CASSKKRGLLEQYF; DNA: TGTGCCAGCAGCAAGAAGCGGGGCCTGCTCGAGCAGTACTTC; V: TRBV11-2; size: few; D: TRBD2; J: TRBJ2-7
CDR3: CASSLATGGPPGELFF; DNA: TGCGCCAGCAGCTTGGCGACGGGAGGGCCCCCCGGGGAGCTGTTTTTT; V: TRBV5-1; size: -; D: TRBD2; J: TRBJ2-2
CDR3: CASSPRDYGYTF; DNA: TGTGCCAGCAGTCCTCGGGACTATGGCTACACCTTC; V: TRBV28; size: -; D: -; J: TRBJ1-2
CDR3: CSVETGTYSGNTIYF; DNA: TGCAGCGTTGAGACAGGGACCTACTCTGGAAACACCATATATTTT; V: TRBV29-1; size: few; D: TRBD1; J: TRBJ1-3
CDR3: CASSGGLAGVSYNEQFF; DNA: TGTGCCAGCAGCGGGGGACTAGCGGGAGTTTCCTACAATGAGCAGTTCTTC; V: TRBV5-5; size: -; D: TRBD2; J: TRBJ2-1
CDR3: CASSQAGSYGYTF; DNA: TGCGCCAGCAGCCAAGCGGGAAGCTATGGCTACACCTTC; V: TRBV4-3; size: -; D: -; J: TRBJ1-2
CDR3: CASSAGATNEKLFF; DNA: TGTGCCAGCTCGGCAGGGGCTACTAATGAAAAACTGTTTTTT; V: TRBV18; size: -; D: -; J: TRBJ1-4
CDR3: CASSSTSDRAETQYF; DNA: TGTGCCAGCAGCTCAACATCCGACAGGGCCGAGACCCAGTACTTC; V: TRBV5-4; size: -; D: TRBD1; J: TRBJ2-5
CDR3: CASSRERLTGELFF; DNA: TGTGCCAGCAGCAGGGAGCGGCTAACCGGGGAGCTGTTTTTT; V: TRBV5-6; size: -; D: -; J: TRBJ2-2
CDR3: CASSLRGPTEAFF; DNA: TGTGCCAGCAGCCTCAGGGGGCCCACTGAAGCTTTCTTT; V: TRBV4-2; size: few; D: TRBD1; J: TRBJ1-1
CDR3: CASSLGRALATEKLFF; DNA: TGTGCCAGCAGCTTAGGCCGGGCCCTAGCTACTGAAAAACTGTTTTTT; V: TRBV7-9; size: -; D: -; J: TRBJ1-4
CDR3: CASSSGGLAGAYEQYF; DNA: TGTGCCAGCAGTTCAGGAGGACTAGCGGGAGCTTACGAGCAGTACTTC; V: TRBV28; size: -; D: TRBD2; J: TRBJ2-7
CDR3: CASSSNLPPGSYEQYF; DNA: TGTGCCAGCAGTTCAAATCTGCCTCCGGGCTCCTACGAGCAGTACTTC; V: TRBV28; size: few; D: -; J: TRBJ2-7
CDR3: CAWSTGTGGLAFF; DNA: TGTGCCTGGAGTACTGGGACAGGGGGTCTAGCTTTCTTT; V: TRBV30; size: -; D: TRBD1; J: TRBJ1-1
CDR3: CASSNRLAQETQYF; DNA: TGTGCCAGCAGCAATAGACTAGCACAAGAGACCCAGTACTTC; V: TRBV7-2; size: -; D: TRBD2; J: TRBJ2-5
CDR3: CASSFTSGIGNEQFF; DNA: TGCGCCAGCAGCTTCACTAGCGGGATAGGGAATGAGCAGTTCTTC; V: TRBV5-1; size: few; D: TRBD2; J: TRBJ2-1
CDR3: CASSQDDTGFGANVLTF; DNA: TGCGCCAGCAGCCAAGACGATACAGGGTTTGGGGCCAACGTCCTGACTTTC; V: TRBV4-3; size: -; D: -; J: TRBJ2-6
CDR3: CAIRGAQGDGETQYF; DNA: TGTGCCATCAGAGGGGCCCAGGGGGACGGGGAGACCCAGTACTTC; V: TRBV10-3; size: -; D: TRBD1; J: TRBJ2-5
CDR3: CASSQDIVADEQFF; DNA: TGTGCCAGCAGCCAAGATATAGTAGCCGATGAGCAGTTCTTC; V: TRBV14; size: few; D: -; J: TRBJ2-1
CDR3: CASSVGSLAQETQYF; DNA: TGTGCCAGCAGCGTAGGGTCCCTAGCCCAGGAGACCCAGTACTTC; V: TRBV9; size: few; D: -; J: TRBJ2-5
CDR3: CASSPSPDTTSEQYF; DNA: TGTGCCAGCTCACCAAGCCCGGACACCACAAGCGAGCAGTACTTC; V: TRBV18; size: -; D: -; J: TRBJ2-7
CDR3: CASSFPRDYPSYEQYF; DNA: TGTGCCAGCAGCTTCCCCCGGGACTACCCTTCCTACGAGCAGTACTTC; V: TRBV7-9; size: few; D: TRBD2; J: TRBJ2-7
CDR3: CASQGGQKETQYF; DNA: TGTGCCTCTCAGGGAGGGCAGAAAGAGACCCAGTACTTC; V: TRBV5-4; size: few; D: TRBD2; J: TRBJ2-5
CDR3: CASSSRGSGGTYNEQFF; DNA: TGTGCCAGCAGCTCCCGGGGTAGCGGGGGGACCTACAATGAGCAGTTCTTC; V: TRBV9; size: -; D: TRBD2; J: TRBJ2-1
CDR3: CASSETGLTYEQYF; DNA: TGTGCCAGCAGTGAGACAGGGCTAACCTACGAGCAGTACTTC; V: TRBV25-1; size: -; D: TRBD1; J: TRBJ2-7
CDR3: CASSRQGPEQYF; DNA: TGTGCCAGCAGCCGACAGGGCCCCGAGCAGTACTTC; V: TRBV7-2; size: -; D: TRBD1; J: TRBJ2-7
CDR3: CASSPLFTSQETQYF; DNA: TGTGCCAGCAGCCCCCTATTTACGAGCCAAGAGACCCAGTACTTC; V: TRBV9; size: few; D: -; J: TRBJ2-5
CDR3: CASSQSSGLAATDTQYF; DNA: TGTGCCAGCAGCCAATCCTCCGGACTAGCGGCCACAGATACGCAGTATTTT; V: TRBV4-2; size: -; D: TRBD2; J: TRBJ2-3
CDR3: CASRPGGLPQHF; DNA: TGTGCCAGCAGGCCAGGGGGTCTGCCCCAGCATTTT; V: TRBV28; size: few; D: TRBD1; J: TRBJ1-5
CDR3: CASSSSGIGETQYF; DNA: TGTGCCAGTAGTTCTAGCGGGATTGGAGAGACCCAGTACTTC; V: TRBV19; size: -; D: TRBD2; J: TRBJ2-5
CDR3: CASSEGAVEKLFF; DNA: TGTGCCAGCAGTGAAGGGGCCGTAGAAAAACTGTTTTTT; V: TRBV2; size: few; D: -; J: TRBJ1-4
CDR3: CASINGNEQFF; DNA: TGTGCCAGCATTAACGGGAATGAGCAGTTCTTC; V: TRBV6-5; size: -; D: -; J: TRBJ2-1
CDR3: CAWSDYLDTEAFF; DNA: TGTGCCTGGTCTGACTACCTGGACACTGAAGCTTTCTTT; V: TRBV30; size: few; D: -; J: TRBJ1-1